This T cell receptor beta chain was retrieved from a study of Ad26.COV2.S vaccination and SARS-CoV-2 variants. Points from the study as a whole: Measures of TCR breadth and depth may have fallen short of total T cell responses.

Treatment specified: some 20 received Ad26.COV2.S at low or high dose, single or two shots; 5 received placebo; per-sample allocation not given. Sampling was performed 63 days after the first vaccine or placebo injection. Built on an Ad26 vector, the vaccine expressed Wuhan-strain SARS-CoV-2 spike. TCRdb keeps only in-frame clones here, not all; method: immunoSEQ multiplex PCR. The table shows 510,000 or so clones, with around nine tenths occurring only once. With regard to this clone: Its antigen remains unknown.

CDR3 length equals 15 residues. Trimming took 4 bases from V and 2 from J, leaving 13 bases between them. The germline V gene encodes CDR1 MNHEY and CDR2 SMNVEV (reference sequence). The TCR was taken from a person aged 18-60 years who received the Ad26.COV2.S COVID-19 vaccine or a placebo. The J gene is TRBJ2-3, the V gene TRBV27; D uncertain. Here the sequenced sample was peripheral blood, taken in a trial of Ad26.COV2.S vaccine versus placebo. DNA of the CDR3: TGTGCCAGCAGTTGGCTGAGTGGCACCACAGATACGCAGTATTTT. Amino acid sequence: CASSWLSGTTDTQYF.